This T cell receptor beta chain was retrieved from a study of cytomegalovirus exposure and HLA in healthy donors. The study's findings and limits: Among the sequence variants, a highly shared cluster was likely an artifact of sequencing. Roughly uniform depth of sequencing across donors was assumed in presence/absence analyses.

PCR involved 60 Vbeta and 13 Jbeta primers. The protocol was immunoSEQ multiplex PCR, while the TCRdb copy is restricted to in-frame clones and leaves out a portion. The sample gives around 92,000 clones, roughly four fifths of which show up once; 3% to 4.5% is in the top ten. Comments on this clone: Antigen specificity is unknown.

This CDR3 has 15 amino acids. Per germline, CDR1 SNHLY and CDR2 FYNNEI. V lost 2 bases and J lost 3; bases outside the gene matches: 4. This clonotype was sampled from a female donor in good health and CMV-seropositive. Specimen: PBMCs. The chain uses TRBV2 and TRBJ1-2, with 9 bases matching TRBD1. CDR3 nucleotide sequence: TGTGCCAGCAGTGAATTGGGACAGGGTGACTATGGCTACACCTTC. Translating it yields CASSELGQGDYGYTF.